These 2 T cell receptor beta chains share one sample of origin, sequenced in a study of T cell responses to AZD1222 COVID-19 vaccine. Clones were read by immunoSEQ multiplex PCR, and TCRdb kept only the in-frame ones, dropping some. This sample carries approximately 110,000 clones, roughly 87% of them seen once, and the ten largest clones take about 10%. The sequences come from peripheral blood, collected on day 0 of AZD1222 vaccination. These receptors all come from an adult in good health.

The CDR3 DNA reads TGTGCCAGCAGTTCCATAGGTGGAAACACCATATATTTT. Residues: CASSSIGGNTIYF. The gene calls are TRBV6-5 and TRBJ1-3; no definite D call. This CDR3 has 13 amino acids. From germline, CDR1 is MNHEY and CDR2 SVGAGI. V was shortened by 4 bases and J by 3 bases, with 7 bases between the two germline ends.

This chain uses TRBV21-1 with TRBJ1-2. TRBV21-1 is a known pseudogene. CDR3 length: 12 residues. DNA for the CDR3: TGTGCCAGCAGCAAGGGGGAGTCTGGCTACACCTTC. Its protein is CASSKGESGYTF.